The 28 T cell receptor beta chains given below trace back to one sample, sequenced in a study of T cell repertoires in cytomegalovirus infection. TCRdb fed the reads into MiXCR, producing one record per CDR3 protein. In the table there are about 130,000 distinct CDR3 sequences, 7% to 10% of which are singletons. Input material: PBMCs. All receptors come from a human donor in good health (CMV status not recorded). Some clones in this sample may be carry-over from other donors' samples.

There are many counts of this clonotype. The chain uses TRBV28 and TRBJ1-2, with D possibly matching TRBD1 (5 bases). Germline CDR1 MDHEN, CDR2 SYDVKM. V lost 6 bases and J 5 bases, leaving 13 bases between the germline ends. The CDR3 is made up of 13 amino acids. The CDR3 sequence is CASSLDSFYGYTF. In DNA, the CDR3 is TGTGCCAGCAGCCTTGACAGTTTTTATGGCTACACCTTC.

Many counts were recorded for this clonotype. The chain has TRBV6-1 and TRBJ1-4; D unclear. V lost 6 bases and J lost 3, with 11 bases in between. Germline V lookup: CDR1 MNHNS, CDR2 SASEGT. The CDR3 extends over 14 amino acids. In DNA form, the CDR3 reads TGTGCCAGCAGGGGCGGTGGGTCTAATGAAAAACTGTTTTTT. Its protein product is CASRGGGSNEKLFF.

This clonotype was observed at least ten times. The CDR3 DNA follows: TGTGCCAGCAGCTTCCTACAGGGTTACACTGAAGCTTTCTTT. It specifies CASSFLQGYTEAFF. The chain recombines TRBV11-2 with TRBJ1-1; possible D gene TRBD1, 6 bases. This CDR3 has 14 amino acids. Trimming stripped 3 bases from V and 3 bases from J, with 11 bases between. Germline V gene lookup returns CDR1 SGHAT and CDR2 FQNNGV.

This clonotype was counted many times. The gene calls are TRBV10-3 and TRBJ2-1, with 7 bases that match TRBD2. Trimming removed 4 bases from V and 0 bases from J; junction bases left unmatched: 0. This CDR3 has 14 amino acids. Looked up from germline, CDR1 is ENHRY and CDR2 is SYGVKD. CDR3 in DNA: TGTGCCATCAGTGGGACTAGCTCCTACAATGAGCAGTTCTTC. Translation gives CAISGTSSYNEQFF.

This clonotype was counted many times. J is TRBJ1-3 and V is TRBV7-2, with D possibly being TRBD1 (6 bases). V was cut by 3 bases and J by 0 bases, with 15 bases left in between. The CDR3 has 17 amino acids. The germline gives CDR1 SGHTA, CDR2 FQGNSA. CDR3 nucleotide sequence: TGTGCCAGCAGCTTTACTTCCGACAGGCTCTCTGGAAACACCATATATTTT. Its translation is CASSFTSDRLSGNTIYF.

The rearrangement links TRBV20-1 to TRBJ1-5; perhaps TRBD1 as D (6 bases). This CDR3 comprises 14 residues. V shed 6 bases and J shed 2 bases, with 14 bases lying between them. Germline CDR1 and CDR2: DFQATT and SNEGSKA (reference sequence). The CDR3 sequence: CSASTGRGNQPQHF. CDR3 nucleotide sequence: TGCAGTGCCTCGACAGGACGGGGCAATCAGCCCCAGCATTTT.

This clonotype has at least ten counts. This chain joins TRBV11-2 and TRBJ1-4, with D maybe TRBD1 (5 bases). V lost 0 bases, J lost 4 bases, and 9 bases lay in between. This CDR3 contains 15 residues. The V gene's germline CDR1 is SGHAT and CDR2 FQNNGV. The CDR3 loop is CASSLDRGGNEKLFF. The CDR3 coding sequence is TGTGCCAGCAGCTTAGATCGCGGGGGTAATGAAAAACTGTTTTTT.

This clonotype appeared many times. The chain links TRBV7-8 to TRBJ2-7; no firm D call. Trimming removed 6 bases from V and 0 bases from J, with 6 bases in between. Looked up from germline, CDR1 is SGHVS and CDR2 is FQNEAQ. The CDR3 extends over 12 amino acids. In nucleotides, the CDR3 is TGTGCCAGCAGGTCTAGCTCCTACGAGCAGTACTTC. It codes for CASRSSSYEQYF.

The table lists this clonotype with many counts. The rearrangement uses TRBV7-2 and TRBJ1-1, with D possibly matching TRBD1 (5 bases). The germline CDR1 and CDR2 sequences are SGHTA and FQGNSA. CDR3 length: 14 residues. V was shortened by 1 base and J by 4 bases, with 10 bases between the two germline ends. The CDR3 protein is CASSLGGGPTEAFF. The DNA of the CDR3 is TGTGCCAGCAGCTTAGGGGGGGGACCCACTGAAGCTTTCTTT.

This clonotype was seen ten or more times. The CDR3 coding sequence is TGTGCCAGCAGCTTAGATATGACACTTAGCGATGAAAAACTGTTTTTT. This sequence encodes CASSLDMTLSDEKLFF. V usage is TRBV11-2 and J usage is TRBJ1-4; D is uncertain. The CDR3 spans 16 residues. CDR1 SGHAT and CDR2 FQNNGV come from the germline V gene. V shed 0 bases and J shed 6 bases, with 14 bases lying between them.

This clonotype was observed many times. The CDR3 is CASREVNTEAFF. CDR3 nucleotides: TGTGCCAGTCGCGAGGTGAACACTGAAGCTTTCTTT. This chain connects TRBV6-2 or TRBV6-3 to TRBJ1-1; D gene ambiguous. V shed 9 bases and J shed 0 bases, with 8 bases lying between them. The CDR3 covers 12 residues. CDR1 is MNHEY and CDR2 is SVGEGT in the germline V gene.

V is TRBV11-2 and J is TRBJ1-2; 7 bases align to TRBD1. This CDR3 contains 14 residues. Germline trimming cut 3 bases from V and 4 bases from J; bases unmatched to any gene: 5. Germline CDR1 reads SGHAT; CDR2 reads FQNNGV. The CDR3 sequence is CASSFAGGSYGYTF. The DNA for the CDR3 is TGTGCCAGCAGCTTCGCAGGGGGATCCTATGGCTACACCTTC.

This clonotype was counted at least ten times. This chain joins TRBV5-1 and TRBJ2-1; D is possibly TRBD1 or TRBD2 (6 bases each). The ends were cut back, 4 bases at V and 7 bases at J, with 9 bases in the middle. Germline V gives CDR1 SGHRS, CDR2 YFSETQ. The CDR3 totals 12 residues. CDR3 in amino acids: CASSGGGNEQFF. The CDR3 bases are TGCGCCAGCAGCGGAGGGGGTAATGAGCAGTTCTTC.

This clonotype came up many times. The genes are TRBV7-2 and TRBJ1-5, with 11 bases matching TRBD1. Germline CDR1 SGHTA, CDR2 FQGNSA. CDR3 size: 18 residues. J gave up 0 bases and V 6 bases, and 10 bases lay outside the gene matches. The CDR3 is CASRLRTGGLYSNQPQHF. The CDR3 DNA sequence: TGTGCCAGCAGACTACGGACAGGGGGCTTATATAGCAATCAGCCCCAGCATTTT.

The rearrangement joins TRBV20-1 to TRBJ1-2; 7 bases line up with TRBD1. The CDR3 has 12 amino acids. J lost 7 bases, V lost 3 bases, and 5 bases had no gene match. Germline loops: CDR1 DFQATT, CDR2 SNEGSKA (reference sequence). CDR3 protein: CSASGGTVGYTF. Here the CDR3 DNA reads TGCAGTGCTAGCGGGGGGACAGTTGGCTACACCTTC.

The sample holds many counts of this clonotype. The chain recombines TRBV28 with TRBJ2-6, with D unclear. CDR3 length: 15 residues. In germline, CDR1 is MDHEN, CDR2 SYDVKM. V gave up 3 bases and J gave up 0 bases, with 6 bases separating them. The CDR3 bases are TGTGCCAGCAGTTTTGGTATCTCTGGGGCCAACGTCCTGACTTTC. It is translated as CASSFGISGANVLTF.

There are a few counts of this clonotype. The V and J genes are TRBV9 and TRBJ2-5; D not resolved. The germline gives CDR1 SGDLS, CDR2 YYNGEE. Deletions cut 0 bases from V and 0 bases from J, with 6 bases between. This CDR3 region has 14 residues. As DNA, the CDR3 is TGTGCCAGCAGCGTAGGAGCGTACCAAGAGACCCAGTACTTC. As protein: CASSVGAYQETQYF. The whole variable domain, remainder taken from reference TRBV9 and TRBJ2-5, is DSGVTQTPKHLITATGQRVTLRCSPRSGDLSVYWYQQSLDQGLQFLIQYYNGEERAKGNILERFSAQQFPDLHSELNLSSLELGDSALYFCASSVGAYQETQYFGPGTRLLVL.

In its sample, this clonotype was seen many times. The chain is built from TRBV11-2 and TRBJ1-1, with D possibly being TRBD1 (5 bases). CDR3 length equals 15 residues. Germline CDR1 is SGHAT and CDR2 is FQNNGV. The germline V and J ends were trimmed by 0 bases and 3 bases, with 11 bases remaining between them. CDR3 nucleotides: TGTGCCAGCAGCTTAGATAACCAGGGTGACACTGAAGCTTTCTTT. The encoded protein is CASSLDNQGDTEAFF.

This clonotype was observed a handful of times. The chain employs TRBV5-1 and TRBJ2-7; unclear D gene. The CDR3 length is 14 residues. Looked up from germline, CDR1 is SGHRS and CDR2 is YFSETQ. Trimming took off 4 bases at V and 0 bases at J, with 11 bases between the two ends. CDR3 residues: CASSVDANSYEQYF. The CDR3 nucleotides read TGCGCCAGCAGCGTGGACGCAAACTCCTACGAGCAGTACTTC.

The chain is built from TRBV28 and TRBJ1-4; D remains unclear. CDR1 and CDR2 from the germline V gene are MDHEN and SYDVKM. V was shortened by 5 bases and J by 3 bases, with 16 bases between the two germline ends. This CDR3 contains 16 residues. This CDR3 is CASSPSTGMPNEKLFF. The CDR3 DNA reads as TGTGCCAGCAGTCCCTCGACGGGGATGCCTAATGAAAAACTGTTTTTT.

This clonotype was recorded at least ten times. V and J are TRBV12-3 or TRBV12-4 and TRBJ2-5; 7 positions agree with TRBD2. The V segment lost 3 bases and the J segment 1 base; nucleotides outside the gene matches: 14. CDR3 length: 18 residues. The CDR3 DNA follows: TGTGCCAGCAGTTTCCCACCCGGGCGGGGGAAAGTCCAAGAGACCCAGTACTTC. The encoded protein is CASSFPPGRGKVQETQYF.

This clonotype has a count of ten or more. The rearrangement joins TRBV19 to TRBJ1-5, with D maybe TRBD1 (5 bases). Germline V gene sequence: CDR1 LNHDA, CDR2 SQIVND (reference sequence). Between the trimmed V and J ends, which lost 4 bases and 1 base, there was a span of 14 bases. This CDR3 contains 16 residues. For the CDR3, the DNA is TGTGCCAGTAGTAGGGGTGGGACCAGCAGCAATCAGCCCCAGCATTTT. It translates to CASSRGGTSSNQPQHF.

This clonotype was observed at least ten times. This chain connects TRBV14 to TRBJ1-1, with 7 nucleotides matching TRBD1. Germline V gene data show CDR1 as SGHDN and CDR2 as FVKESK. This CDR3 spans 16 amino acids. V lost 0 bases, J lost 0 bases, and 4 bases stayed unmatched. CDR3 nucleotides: TGTGCCAGCAGCCAAGATCGGACAGGTTTGAACACTGAAGCTTTCTTT. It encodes CASSQDRTGLNTEAFF. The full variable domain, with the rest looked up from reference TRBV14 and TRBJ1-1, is EAGVTQFPSHSVIEKGQTVTLRCDPISGHDNLYWYRRVMGKEIKFLLHFVKESKQDESGMPNNRFLAERTGGTYSTLKVQPAELEDSGVYFCASSQDRTGLNTEAFFGQGTRLTVV.

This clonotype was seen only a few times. Written as DNA, the CDR3 is TGTGCCAGCAGTGAAAACTTGGGACTAGCGGCCGGGGAGCTGTTTTTT. Amino acids: CASSENLGLAAGELFF. The chain has TRBV2 and TRBJ2-2; 11 bases match TRBD2. This CDR3 is 16 amino acids long. J was trimmed by 6 bases and V by 2 bases; bases with no gene match: 5. From germline, CDR1 is SNHLY and CDR2 FYNNEI.

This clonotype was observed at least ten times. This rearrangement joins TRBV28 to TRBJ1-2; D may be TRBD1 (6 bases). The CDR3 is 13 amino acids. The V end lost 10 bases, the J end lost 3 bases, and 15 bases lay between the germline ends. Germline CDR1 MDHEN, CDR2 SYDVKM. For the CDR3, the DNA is TGTGCCAACTCCGCAGGACAGCACTATGGCTACACCTTC. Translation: CANSAGQHYGYTF.

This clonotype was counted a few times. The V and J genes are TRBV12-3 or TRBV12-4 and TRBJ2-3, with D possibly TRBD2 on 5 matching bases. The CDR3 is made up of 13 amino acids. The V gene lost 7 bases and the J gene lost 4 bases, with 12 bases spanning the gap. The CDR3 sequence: CASKLVKADTQYF. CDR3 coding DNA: TGTGCCAGCAAACTAGTCAAGGCAGATACGCAGTATTTT.

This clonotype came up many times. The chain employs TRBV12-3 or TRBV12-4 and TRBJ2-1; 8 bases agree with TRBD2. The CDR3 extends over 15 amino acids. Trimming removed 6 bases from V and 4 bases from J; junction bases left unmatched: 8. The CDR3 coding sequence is TGTGCCAGCAGCCCTTGGAGCGGGGGATACAATGAGCAGTTCTTC. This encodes CASSPWSGGYNEQFF.

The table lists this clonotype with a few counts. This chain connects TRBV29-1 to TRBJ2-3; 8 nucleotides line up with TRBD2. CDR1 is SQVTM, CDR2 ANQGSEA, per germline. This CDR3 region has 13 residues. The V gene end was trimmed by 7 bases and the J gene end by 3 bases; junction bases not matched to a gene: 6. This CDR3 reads CSAGGGWTDTQYF. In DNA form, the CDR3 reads TGCAGCGCGGGGGGGGGATGGACAGATACGCAGTATTTT.